These 27 T cell receptor beta chains came from one sample sequenced in a study of T cell repertoires in cytomegalovirus infection. TCRdb ran MiXCR on the reads and lists one entry per CDR3 protein. This sample has a few hundred thousand distinct CDR3 sequences; roughly 15% occur once, and the top ten carry around 12%. What was sequenced was PBMCs. Receptors were obtained from a human donor in good health (CMV status not recorded). Some clones in this sample may be carry-over from other donors' samples.

V usage is TRBV29-1 and J usage is TRBJ2-5; D not resolved. This CDR3 region has 12 residues. V lost 3 bases to trimming and J lost 2 bases, with 7 bases between them. In germline, CDR1 is SQVTM, CDR2 ANQGSEA. The CDR3 loop reads CSVDWLQETQYF. CDR3 in DNA: TGCAGCGTTGATTGGCTTCAAGAGACCCAGTACTTC.

There are a few counts of this clonotype. The chain links TRBV29-1 to TRBJ2-1; D remains unclear. Germline CDR1 SQVTM, CDR2 ANQGSEA. There are 10 residues in the CDR3. The V end was cut by 4 bases, the J end by 5 bases, with 3 bases between. CDR3 sequence (DNA): TGCAGCGTTGGAGACAATGAGCAGTTCTTC. Its translation: CSVGDNEQFF.

Only a few counts were recorded for this clonotype. The rearrangement links TRBV4-1 to TRBJ1-6; a possible D gene is TRBD1 (6 bases). CDR1 MGHRA and CDR2 YSYEKL come from the germline V gene. Trimming took 3 bases from V and 9 from J, leaving 12 bases between them. This CDR3 has 14 residues. For the CDR3, the DNA is TGCGCCAGCAGCCAGCCAGGGGATGGTTCACCCCTCCACTTT. Its translation is CASSQPGDGSPLHF.

This sequence joins TRBV2 and TRBJ2-7; the D gene is possibly TRBD1 (5 bases). The ends were cut back, 8 bases at V and 2 bases at J, with 13 bases in the middle. CDR3 length: 13 amino acids. Germline V gene lookup returns CDR1 SNHLY and CDR2 FYNNEI. CDR3 region: CASGQGTTYEQYF. The CDR3 nucleotides are TGTGCCAGCGGGCAGGGCACCACCTACGAGCAGTACTTC. The full variable domain, in which reference TRBV2 and TRBJ2-7 provide the parts outside the CDR3, is EPEVTQTPSHQVTQMGQEVILRCVPISNHLYFYWYRQILGQKVEFLVSFYNNEISEKSEIFDDQFSVERPDGSNFTLKIRSTKLEDSAMYFCASGQGTTYEQYFGPGTRLTVT.

CDR3 DNA sequence: TGTGCCAGCAGCTTAAGGCGGGGGTCGAACACCGGGGAGCTGTTTTTT. Translated, it gives CASSLRRGSNTGELFF. This chain joins TRBV7-2 and TRBJ2-2; 7 bases are shared with TRBD2. The ends lost 2 bases at V and 0 bases at J; junction bases unmatched: 3. The germline V gene encodes CDR1 SGHTA and CDR2 FQGNSA. The CDR3 has 16 amino acids.

As DNA, the CDR3 is TGTGCCAGTAGTTTCGGACAGGGTGATGAGCAGTTCTTC. Translating it yields CASSFGQGDEQFF. The chain joins TRBV19 to TRBJ2-1, with 8 bases identical to TRBD1. CDR1 and CDR2 (germline): LNHDA, SQIVND (reference sequence). After removal of 5 bases from V and 8 bases from J, the junction contained 5 bases not matched to a gene. The CDR3 consists of 13 residues.

This clonotype was counted only a few times. This rearrangement joins TRBV29-1 to TRBJ1-1; D possibly corresponds to TRBD1 (6 bases). V dropped 4 bases and J dropped 4 bases, with 16 bases sitting between them. The germline gives CDR1 SQVTM, CDR2 ANQGSEA. This CDR3 has 14 amino acids. The CDR3 nucleotides read TGCAGCGTTGGGGGTACAGGGCGGTCCACTGAAGCTTTCTTT. Encoded protein: CSVGGTGRSTEAFF.

This clonotype was found a few times. The V gene is TRBV28, the J gene TRBJ2-2; 12 bases line up with TRBD2. The CDR3 totals 16 residues. V shed 4 bases and J 2 bases; nucleotides not matched to a gene: 2. The germline V gene has CDR1 MDHEN and CDR2 SYDVKM. The CDR3 here is CASSSSGGANTGELFF. CDR3 bases: TGTGCCAGCAGTTCTAGCGGGGGGGCAAACACCGGGGAGCTGTTTTTT.

This clonotype came up many times. J is TRBJ2-1 and V is TRBV4-1; 11 bases match TRBD2. The length of the CDR3 is 18 residues. Trimming cost V 2 bases and J 8 bases; bases outside gene matches: 14. Germline lookup yields CDR1 MGHRA and CDR2 YSYEKL. CDR3 DNA sequence: TGCGCCAGCAGCCAACATGAGTTAGCGGGGGGGGCCCGAGATGAGCAGTTCTTC. Translated: CASSQHELAGGARDEQFF.

The rearrangement links TRBV13 to TRBJ2-2, with D uncertain. Germline CDR1 PRHDT, CDR2 FYEKMQ (reference sequence). The CDR3 contains 15 residues. V lost 2 bases, J lost 0 bases, and 7 bases lay in between. This CDR3 is CASSLKATNTGELFF. CDR3 sequence (DNA): TGTGCCAGCAGCTTAAAAGCCACGAACACCGGGGAGCTGTTTTTT.

The V gene is TRBV4-3, the J gene TRBJ2-4; 14 bases align to TRBD2. V lost 0 bases and J lost 2; bases outside the gene matches: 9. The CDR3 covers 20 residues. Germline V lookup: CDR1 LGHNA, CDR2 YSLEER. The CDR3 nucleotides read TGCGCCAGCAGCCAAGAGGGGGGACTAGCGGGGGCACGAACCAAAAACATTCAGTACTTC. Translation gives CASSQEGGLAGARTKNIQYF.

The rearrangement uses TRBV6-5 and TRBJ2-3, with 8 positions matching TRBD2. The CDR3 has 13 amino acids. Unmatched junction bases numbered 5, after V lost 6 bases and J lost 6 bases. The germline gives CDR1 MNHEY, CDR2 SVGAGI. The CDR3: CASRLPGGDTQYF. CDR3 in DNA: TGTGCCAGCAGGTTACCGGGGGGGGATACGCAGTATTTT.

In this sample, this clonotype turned up many times. The V call is TRBV7-6, the J call TRBJ2-7; no clear D. The CDR3 runs 13 residues. The germline V gene encodes CDR1 SGHVS and CDR2 FNYEAQ. Trimming removed 4 bases from V and 5 bases from J, with 12 bases in between. As DNA, the CDR3 is TGTGCCAGCAGCTCCTCCACCTGGGACGAGCAGTACTTC. As protein: CASSSSTWDEQYF.

In this sample, this clonotype turned up many times. The chain carries TRBV24-1 and TRBJ2-3; the D is unclear. This CDR3 spans 15 amino acids. V lost 2 bases, J lost 1 base, and 9 bases lay in between. CDR1 KGHDR and CDR2 SFDVKD come from the germline V gene. DNA for the CDR3: TGTGCCACCAGTGATTCCGGTTATGGCACAGATACGCAGTATTTT. It translates to CATSDSGYGTDTQYF.

This clonotype was picked up many times. The chain joins TRBV7-2 to TRBJ2-7; 7 bases are shared with TRBD1. This CDR3 is 16 amino acids long. Germline V CDR1 and CDR2: SGHTA, FQGNSA. The J segment lost 3 bases and the V segment lost 5 bases, leaving 13 bases of the junction unmatched. The CDR3 DNA is TGTGCCAGCAGCCCCGGGACAGCTAGAGACCTCTACGAGCAGTACTTC. Its protein is CASSPGTARDLYEQYF.

This clonotype was counted a few times. The genes are TRBV6-5 and TRBJ2-4; possibly TRBD1 for D (5 bases). The CDR3 extends over 15 amino acids. Germline CDR1 MNHEY, CDR2 SVGAGI. Between the trimmed V and J ends, which lost 2 bases and 5 bases, there was a span of 13 bases. The CDR3 loop reads CASSYRLGPQNIQYF. In DNA form, the CDR3 reads TGTGCCAGCAGTTACCGTCTGGGGCCGCAAAACATTCAGTACTTC.

At least ten counts were recorded for this clonotype. The chain combines TRBV12-3 or TRBV12-4 with TRBJ1-6; 9 nucleotides align to TRBD1. V lost 2 bases to trimming and J lost 7 bases; unmatched junction nucleotides: 12. The CDR3 is made up of 18 amino acids. CDR3 residues: CASSLMGTAGTGNSPLHF. CDR3 in DNA: TGTGCCAGCAGTTTAATGGGGACTGCCGGGACAGGGAATTCACCCCTCCACTTT.

This clonotype appeared a few times. This chain's CDR3 is CAISERQQNTEAFF. CDR3 bases: TGTGCCATCAGTGAGCGTCAGCAGAACACTGAAGCTTTCTTT. The chain recombines TRBV10-3 with TRBJ1-1, with D uncertain. This CDR3 is built from 14 residues. Per germline, CDR1 ENHRY and CDR2 SYGVKD. The V end was cut by 2 bases, the J end by 1 base, with 8 bases between.

The chain recombines TRBV7-8 with TRBJ1-1; D unclear. Deletions cut 0 bases from V and 1 base from J, with 9 bases between. This CDR3 region has 15 residues. Germline CDR1 reads SGHVS; CDR2 reads FQNEAQ. The CDR3 DNA follows: TGTGCCAGCAGCTTAGCGTCGAGAGGGAACACTGAAGCTTTCTTT. Amino acids: CASSLASRGNTEAFF.

V is TRBV7-3 and J is TRBJ1-1; 8 bases agree with TRBD1. V shed 4 bases, J shed 1 base, and the junction held 11 bases outside the gene matches. Germline CDR1 and CDR2: SGHTA and FQGTGA. The CDR3 has 17 residues. CDR3 loop: CASSSRPGQGTNTEAFF. CDR3 coding DNA: TGTGCCAGCAGCTCCCGACCAGGACAGGGTACGAACACTGAAGCTTTCTTT.

In this sample, this clonotype turned up a few times. This sequence joins TRBV28 and TRBJ2-7; D tentatively fits TRBD1 or TRBD2 (7 bases each). V was pared by 6 bases and J by 4 bases, with 16 bases between. The CDR3 is 14 residues long. Germline V lookup: CDR1 MDHEN, CDR2 SYDVKM. DNA of the CDR3: TGTGCCAGCAGGGGTCAGGGGGGGGATTACGAGCAGTACTTC. The encoded protein is CASRGQGGDYEQYF.

The chain uses TRBV20-1 and TRBJ1-2, with D possibly being TRBD1 (5 bases). Germline assignment: CDR1 DFQATT and CDR2 SNEGSKA (reference sequence). V lost 0 bases and J lost 1, with 18 bases in between. CDR3 length equals 17 residues. The DNA of the CDR3 is TGCAGTGCTAGAGAGCCCTCAAGGCAGGGTGGTAACTATGGCTACACCTTC. Its translation is CSAREPSRQGGNYGYTF.

V is TRBV28 and J is TRBJ2-7; D gene uncertain. The CDR3 length is 12 residues. Trimming cost V 3 bases and J 6 bases, with 9 bases left between them. Per the germline V gene, CDR1 is MDHEN and CDR2 is SYDVKM. CDR3 in amino acids: CASSFGFREQYF. The CDR3 DNA follows: TGTGCCAGCAGTTTTGGGTTCCGCGAGCAGTACTTC.

This clonotype has a count of ten or more. The genes are TRBV7-2 and TRBJ2-3; D call uncertain. CDR1 is SGHTA, CDR2 FQGNSA, per germline. The CDR3 spans 13 residues. V lost 5 bases and J lost 2, with 8 bases in between. The CDR3 sequence: CASSLVHTDTQYF. CDR3 sequence (DNA): TGTGCCAGCAGCCTCGTTCACACAGATACGCAGTATTTT.

The chain combines TRBV6-6 with TRBJ2-7; TRBD1 is a possible D gene (6 bases). The germline V gene has CDR1 MNHNY and CDR2 SVGAGI (reference sequence). The CDR3 loop spans 14 amino acids. V was cut by 2 bases and J by 7 bases, with 15 bases left in between. The CDR3 loop is CASSYGWGRGEQYF. For the CDR3, the DNA is TGTGCCAGCAGTTACGGGTGGGGGCGAGGGGAGCAGTACTTC.

This clonotype has only a few counts. This sequence joins TRBV20-1 and TRBJ1-2, with a weak D call TRBD1 (5 bases). V was clipped by 3 bases and J by 7 bases, with 18 bases between them. Germline V lookup: CDR1 DFQATT, CDR2 SNEGSKA (reference sequence). The CDR3 has 14 amino acids. The CDR3 spells CSASSEGGVGGYTF. CDR3 DNA: TGCAGTGCTAGTTCTGAGGGAGGGGTGGGTGGCTACACCTTC.

The chain couples TRBV19 to TRBJ1-3; TRBD1 matches at 7 bases. V lost 5 bases, J lost 2 bases, and 3 bases stayed unmatched. Germline CDR1 LNHDA, CDR2 SQIVND (reference sequence). The CDR3 contains 14 residues. CDR3 nucleotide sequence: TGTGCCAGTAGTGGGACAGTCACTGGAAACACCATATATTTT. Protein sequence: CASSGTVTGNTIYF.